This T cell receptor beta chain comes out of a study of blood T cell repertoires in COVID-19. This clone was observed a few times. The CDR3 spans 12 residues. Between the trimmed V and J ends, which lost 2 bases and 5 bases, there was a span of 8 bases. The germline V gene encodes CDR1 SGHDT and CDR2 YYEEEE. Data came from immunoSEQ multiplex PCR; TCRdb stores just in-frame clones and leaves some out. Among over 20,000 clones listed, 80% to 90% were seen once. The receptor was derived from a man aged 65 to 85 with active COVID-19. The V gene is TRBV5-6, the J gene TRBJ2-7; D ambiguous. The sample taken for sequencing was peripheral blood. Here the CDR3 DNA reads TGTGCCAGCAGCTTTGGGCTGGACGAGCAGTACTTC. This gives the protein CASSFGLDEQYF.